This TCR beta chain was sequenced during a study of T-cell reconstitution after alpha-beta-depleted transplantation in children (dated by TCRdb to between 2015 and 2016). For the wider study: Using TCR repertoire profiling, the study followed T-cell immune reconstitution in a quantitative way in children after TCRalphabeta/CD19-depleted allogeneic hematopoietic cell transplantation. Summary of the overall study and its limitations: The frequencies of hyperexpanded clones fell over the following months, and after one year, T-cell counts and TCRbeta diversity were mostly attributed to newly produced T cells. In some patients, high TCRbeta diversity at day 60 was attributed to recipient T cells and intrathymic progenitors that had survived conditioning. About two months after transplant, the apparently early recovery of alphabetaT-cell counts reportedly depended on just several hundred clones that had expanded rapidly and came from non-depleted graft cells.

The CDR3, from cysteine to phenylalanine, totals 12 residues. The CDR3 DNA has 36 bases and is translated from base 1. V gives up 4 bases and J gives up 8 bases, and the segment between their germline ends measures 9 bases. The library was produced with PCR. Sequencing was performed on an Illumina HiSeq 2500. TCR library preparation used molecular barcoding, with unique molecular identifiers applied to normalize quantification of the TCRbeta repertoire. The public reads were run again by TCRdb, first through fastp at Q25 and then through MiXCR, and only productive beta chains were kept. Identical CDR3 proteins give one entry, which carries the most common genes and DNA. This sample comprises 300,000 to 400,000 distinct CDR3 sequences, under 20% of them detected only once. Together, the top ten hold about 41% of the sample. This sample's treatment or condition label indicates: allogeneic hematopoietic cell transplantation with graft depleted of TCRalphabeta T cells and CD19 B cells. The transplant recipients were children given TCRalphabeta/CD19-depleted allogeneic hematopoietic cell grafts.

At least ten counts were recorded for this clonotype. The antigen it binds to is not known. Base quality data are lacking; no much larger clone is found one base away. This sequence originates from a male patient aged 2-9 years who had a stem cell transplant for acute lymphoblastic leukemia, so the T cells may come from the graft donor. Sequenced here: PBMCs, mostly from graft donor cells, sampled 360 days after TCRalphabeta/CD19-depleted stem cell transplant. The chain employs TRBV12-3 or TRBV12-4 and TRBJ2-1; a weak D assignment points to TRBD2 (6 bases agree). The DNA sequence is as follows: TGTGCCAGCAGTTCACTAGCTTATGAGCAGTTCTTC. It specifies CASSSLAYEQFF.